The rows below give T cell receptor beta chains drawn from one sample of a study of T-cell reconstitution after alpha-beta-depleted transplantation in children. TCRdb re-derived calls from the PCR reads in MiXCR, one entry per CDR3 protein. The data show more than 200,000 distinct CDR3 sequences, roughly 24% seen once. Sequenced material: PBMCs, taken before TCRalphabeta/CD19-depleted stem cell transplant. The receptors were gathered from a girl aged 2 to 10 with Fanconi anemia, due to receive a stem cell transplant. Both conserved end residues are part of each CDR3. The D gene is left open where the match is weak. Rows may omit the clone size; those that give it use once, few, many or a size class.

NA	few	TRBV29-1	TRBJ1-1	CSVAVRTVDTEAFF	TGCAGCGTTGCGGTCCGAACGGTGGACACTGAAGCTTTCTTT
NA	many	TRBV29-1	TRBJ2-7	CSVGPTGTTYEQYF	TGCAGCGTTGGTCCTACCGGGACAACCTACGAGCAGTACTTC
NA	few	TRBV7-9	TRBJ1-2	CASSIGRAVTYGYTF	TGTGCCAGCAGCATTGGACGGGCCGTTACCTATGGCTACACCTTC
NA	few	TRBV29-1	TRBJ2-1	CSVWGPGRTSYNEQFF	TGCAGCGTTTGGGGGCCGGGCAGAACATCCTACAATGAGCAGTTCTTC
TRBD1	few	TRBV12-3/TRBV12-4	TRBJ1-2	CASSLGQGFGYTF	TGTGCCAGCAGTTTGGGACAGGGTTTTGGCTACACCTTC
NA	many	TRBV20-1	TRBJ2-7	CSASYTTIGGGQYF	TGCAGTGCTAGCTACACTACAATAGGGGGAGGGCAGTACTTC
NA	many	TRBV6-5	TRBJ2-5	CASSYLLGTEGQETQYF	TGTGCCAGCAGTTATCTCCTCGGGACTGAGGGTCAAGAGACCCAGTACTTC
NA	NA	TRBV20-1	TRBJ1-2	CSARDGARNGYTF	TGCAGTGCTAGAGATGGGGCCCGGAATGGCTACACCTTC
TRBD1	once	TRBV20-1	TRBJ2-5	CSARVGTGEWETQYF	TGCAGTGCTAGAGTTGGGACAGGGGAATGGGAGACCCAGTACTTC
TRBD1	many	TRBV29-1	TRBJ1-2	CSVEEYGTGEGSDGYTF	TGCAGCGTTGAAGAATACGGGACAGGGGAAGGGAGCGATGGCTACACCTTC
TRBD2	NA	TRBV20-1	TRBJ2-7	CSASWPSGISYEQYF	TGCAGTGCTAGTTGGCCTAGCGGTATCTCCTACGAGCAGTACTTC
NA	many	TRBV20-1	TRBJ1-1	CSARTFRVGTEAFF	TGCAGTGCTAGGACTTTCAGGGTTGGTACTGAAGCTTTCTTT
TRBD2	NA	TRBV20-1	TRBJ2-3	CSARVGLAKITDTQYF	TGCAGTGCTAGAGTGGGACTAGCGAAAATTACAGATACGCAGTATTTT
NA	many	TRBV6-9	TRBJ2-7	CASSYSFTSPNEQYF	TGTGCCAGCAGTTATTCATTCACTAGTCCCAACGAGCAGTACTTC
TRBD2	many	TRBV10-3	TRBJ2-7	CAISGLANKSYEQYF	TGTGCCATATCGGGACTAGCGAACAAGTCCTACGAGCAGTACTTC
NA	NA	TRBV12-3/TRBV12-4	TRBJ2-1	CASSPGSPNNEQFF	TGTGCCAGCAGTCCCGGGAGCCCGAACAATGAGCAGTTCTTC
NA	few	TRBV5-1	TRBJ2-5	CASSLLPQGETQYF	TGCGCCAGCAGCTTGTTACCCCAGGGTGAGACCCAGTACTTC
TRBD2	many	TRBV15	TRBJ2-7	CATSTQAGSYEQYF	TGTGCCACCAGCACTCAAGCGGGATCCTACGAGCAGTACTTC
NA	NA	TRBV13	TRBJ2-7	CASSLGPGFLPHSYEQYF	TGTGCCAGCAGCTTAGGCCCGGGATTTCTGCCCCATTCCTACGAGCAGTACTTC
TRBD1	many	TRBV4-2	TRBJ2-3	CASSQGDSPSTDTQYF	TGTGCCAGCAGCCAAGGGGACAGCCCTAGCACAGATACGCAGTATTTT
NA	NA	TRBV20-1	TRBJ2-7	CSAFRGGTYEQYF	TGCAGTGCCTTCAGGGGCGGCACCTACGAGCAGTACTTC
TRBD1	many	TRBV29-1	TRBJ2-7	CSVTTGVEQYF	TGCAGCGTTACGACAGGGGTTGAGCAGTACTTC
NA	many	TRBV12-3/TRBV12-4	TRBJ2-7	CASSLVPGVSYEQYF	TGTGCCAGCAGTTTAGTGCCAGGGGTTTCCTACGAGCAGTACTTC
NA	many	TRBV20-1	TRBJ2-1	CSAATSDPYNEQFF	TGCAGTGCTGCCACTAGTGATCCCTACAATGAGCAGTTCTTC
TRBD1	NA	TRBV11-1	TRBJ2-5	CASSKGTGLIETQYF	TGTGCCAGCAGCAAAGGGACAGGTTTAATCGAGACCCAGTACTTC
NA	many	TRBV12-3/TRBV12-4	TRBJ1-5	CASSQTDRSNQPQHF	TGTGCCAGCAGTCAAACGGACAGAAGCAATCAGCCCCAGCATTTT
NA	many	TRBV29-1	TRBJ2-1	CSVASAGVHGEQFF	TGCAGCGTTGCCTCGGCAGGGGTCCATGGTGAGCAGTTCTTC
TRBD2	NA	TRBV5-1	TRBJ2-7	CASRLAPSYEQYF	TGCGCCAGCAGACTAGCGCCATCCTACGAGCAGTACTTC
TRBD2	once	TRBV7-2	TRBJ2-3	CASSLVASGGTSTDTQYF	TGTGCCAGCAGCTTAGTCGCTAGCGGGGGGACTAGCACAGATACGCAGTATTTT
NA	NA	TRBV4-2	TRBJ2-1	CASSPTRVENEQFF	TGTGCCAGCAGCCCTACTAGAGTGGAGAATGAGCAGTTCTTC
NA	many	TRBV28	TRBJ1-2	CASSHMGQNYGYTF	TGTGCCAGCAGCCATATGGGACAAAACTATGGCTACACCTTC
TRBD2	NA	TRBV7-2	TRBJ2-5	CASSFPGLAGETQYF	TGTGCCAGCAGCTTTCCGGGACTAGCGGGGGAGACCCAGTACTTC
NA	NA	TRBV20-1	TRBJ2-7	CSADLGGYEQYF	TGCAGTGCAGATTTAGGGGGGTACGAGCAGTACTTC
TRBD2	NA	TRBV6-1	TRBJ2-1	CASSMSASGGNEQFF	TGTGCCAGCAGTATGTCGGCTAGCGGGGGGAATGAGCAGTTCTTC
NA	NA	TRBV29-1	TRBJ2-5	CSVVSGQESQYF	TGCAGCGTTGTTAGTGGACAAGAGAGCCAGTACTTC
NA	NA	TRBV5-1	TRBJ2-3	CASSLVLGGADTQYF	TGCGCCAGCAGCTTGGTCTTAGGGGGAGCAGATACGCAGTATTTT
NA	many	TRBV29-1	TRBJ2-5	CSPLVEETQYF	TGCAGCCCCCTGGTTGAAGAGACCCAGTACTTC
TRBD2	few	TRBV7-3	TRBJ2-1	CASSSSLAMEYEQFF	TGTGCCAGCAGCTCGTCACTAGCGATGGAATATGAGCAGTTCTTC
NA	NA	TRBV18	TRBJ2-3	CASSPLGQRQNTDTQYF	TGTGCCAGCTCACCACTCGGACAGCGGCAAAACACAGATACGCAGTATTTT
TRBD2	many	TRBV7-3	TRBJ2-1	CASSLTGTSSNEQFF	TGTGCCAGCAGCTTAACAGGGACTAGTTCGAATGAGCAGTTCTTC
TRBD2	many	TRBV12-3/TRBV12-4	TRBJ2-3	CASSSGTSGRTDTQYF	TGTGCCAGCAGTTCCGGGACTAGCGGGAGAACAGATACGCAGTATTTT
TRBD2	few	TRBV29-1	TRBJ2-1	CSANGGTSGKRNNEQFF	TGCAGCGCCAATGGCGGGACTAGCGGGAAAAGGAACAATGAGCAGTTCTTC
NA	few	TRBV6-1	TRBJ2-1	CASSPAGGNEQFF	TGTGCCAGCAGCCCAGCAGGGGGGAATGAGCAGTTCTTC
TRBD2	NA	TRBV20-1	TRBJ2-5	CSANLGLRQTQYF	TGCAGTGCTAATCTGGGACTAAGGCAGACCCAGTACTTC
NA	many	TRBV29-1	TRBJ2-5	CSASRGKETQYF	TGCAGCGCATCCAGGGGAAAAGAGACCCAGTACTTC
NA	few	TRBV29-1	TRBJ2-3	CSVGDNFTDTQYF	TGCAGCGTTGGCGACAATTTCACAGATACGCAGTATTTT
NA	many	TRBV20-1	TRBJ1-5	CSARNRLRYSNQPQHF	TGCAGTGCTAGGAACAGGTTACGTTATAGCAATCAGCCCCAGCATTTT
NA	NA	TRBV20-1	TRBJ1-1	CSARFYEGGTEAFF	TGCAGTGCTAGATTCTATGAGGGTGGCACTGAAGCTTTCTTT
TRBD1	NA	TRBV28	TRBJ2-7	CASRDRNRDEQYF	TGTGCCAGCAGGGACAGGAATCGGGACGAGCAGTACTTC
TRBD1	many	TRBV7-9	TRBJ1-3	CASSLLSGGTGNTIYF	TGTGCCAGCAGCCTACTCTCAGGGGGCACTGGAAACACCATATATTTT
TRBD1	many	TRBV12-3/TRBV12-4	TRBJ2-7	CASSKTGQGVEQYF	TGTGCCAGCAGTAAAACGGGACAGGGGGTTGAGCAGTACTTC
NA	NA	TRBV25-1	TRBJ1-1	CASRGVFGFAEAFF	TGTGCCAGCAGGGGAGTTTTCGGCTTCGCTGAAGCTTTCTTT
NA	once	TRBV7-9	TRBJ2-5	CASSLIGQQETQYF	TGTGCCAGCAGCTTGATCGGACAGCAAGAGACCCAGTACTTC
TRBD2	many	TRBV7-2	TRBJ2-7	CASSLDLSGGYEQYF	TGTGCCAGCAGCTTAGATTTGAGCGGGGGGTACGAGCAGTACTTC
NA	NA	TRBV2	TRBJ2-3	CATQRSTDTQYF	TGTGCCACCCAGCGGAGCACAGATACGCAGTATTTT